One and the same sample provided the 24 T cell receptor beta chains below, sequenced in a study of T-cell reconstitution after alpha-beta-depleted transplantation in children. Unique molecular identifiers were used to barcode this TCRbeta library. TCRdb reprocessed the PCR reads via MiXCR and lists one record per CDR3 protein. Among fewer than 700,000 distinct CDR3 sequences, 13% were seen once, and the ten largest hold over 2%. The source material was PBMCs, mostly from graft donor cells, sampled 360 days after TCRalphabeta/CD19-depleted stem cell transplant. The receptors were gathered from a male patient aged 10 to 17 who had a stem cell transplant for acute myeloid leukemia, so the T cells may come from the graft donor.

The sample holds a few counts of this clonotype. The chain is built from TRBV19 and TRBJ2-2; 10 bases match TRBD2. Germline V gives CDR1 LNHDA, CDR2 SQIVND (reference sequence). V gave up 7 bases and J gave up 4 bases; unmatched junction bases: 12. CDR3 length: 17 residues. In nucleotides, the CDR3 is TGTGCCAGTACCAAACGCGGACTAGCGGACCCCACCGGGGAGCTGTTTTTT. As protein: CASTKRGLADPTGELFF.

The chain combines TRBV5-1 with TRBJ2-2; D gene ambiguous. Trimming left V 5 bases short and J 3 bases short, with 8 bases between. The CDR3 is 13 residues long. Germline V lookup: CDR1 SGHRS, CDR2 YFSETQ. The CDR3 DNA reads TGCGCCAGCAGGAACACCCACACCGGGGAGCTGTTTTTT. It translates to CASRNTHTGELFF.

This chain uses TRBV27 with TRBJ2-1; possible D gene TRBD1, 6 bases. Germline loops: CDR1 MNHEY, CDR2 SMNVEV (reference sequence). With 7 bases removed from V and 0 bases from J, the gap between germline ends came to 13 bases. This CDR3 contains 15 residues. The CDR3 coding sequence is TGTGCCAGCACTTGGGGGCTAACCTCCTACAATGAGCAGTTCTTC. Protein: CASTWGLTSYNEQFF.

Only a few counts were recorded for this clonotype. The J gene is TRBJ2-7, the V gene TRBV28; no definite D call. The germline V and J ends were trimmed by 7 bases and 1 base, with 11 bases remaining between them. The CDR3 spans 13 residues. Germline assignment: CDR1 MDHEN and CDR2 SYDVKM. The CDR3 bases are TGTGCCAGCACCCCAGGCCATTCCTACGAGCAGTACTTC. Its protein product is CASTPGHSYEQYF.

This clonotype came up a few times. The rearrangement joins TRBV10-3 to TRBJ2-6; 9 nucleotides agree with TRBD2. Germline values: CDR1 ENHRY, CDR2 SYGVKD. V was pared by 6 bases and J by 0 bases, with 12 bases of the junction left unmatched. The CDR3 sequence is 19 residues long. The CDR3 DNA follows: TGTGCCATCAGCAATACCGGGACTAGCAGACGCTCTGGGGCCAACGTCCTGACTTTC. Translated, it gives CAISNTGTSRRSGANVLTF.

This clonotype has a handful of counts. The chain employs TRBV7-9 and TRBJ1-2; 7 bases agree with TRBD1. This CDR3 has 15 residues. The V gene's germline CDR1 is SEHNR and CDR2 FQNEAQ (reference sequence). With 3 bases clipped from V and 2 bases from J, the junction kept 6 bases outside the gene matches. The CDR3 reads CASSLRLQGNYGYTF. CDR3 DNA sequence: TGTGCCAGCAGCTTGCGCCTACAGGGGAACTATGGCTACACCTTC.

This clonotype was seen many times. This chain joins TRBV25-1 and TRBJ2-7, with D uncertain. The CDR3 extends over 16 amino acids. V was pared by 1 base and J by 4 bases, with 17 bases between. The germline V gene encodes CDR1 MGHDK and CDR2 SYGVNS. CDR3 sequence (DNA): TGTGCCAGCAGTGAATCCTTCTTCTCCGCCGAGTACGAGCAGTACTTC. It is translated as CASSESFFSAEYEQYF.

This clonotype turned up a few times. This chain uses TRBV11-1 with TRBJ2-1, with D maybe TRBD2 (6 bases). Trimming stripped 3 bases from V and 7 bases from J, with 16 bases between. Per the germline V gene, CDR1 is SGHAT and CDR2 is FQDESV (reference sequence). This CDR3 comprises 15 residues. The CDR3: CASSFTTRSDNEQFF. The CDR3 nucleotides read TGTGCCAGCAGCTTTACGACTAGGAGTGATAATGAGCAGTTCTTC. Supplemented by reference TRBV11-1 and TRBJ2-1, the full variable domain reads EAEVAQSPRYKITEKSQAVAFWCDPISGHATLYWYRQILGQGPELLVQFQDESVVDDSQLPKDRFSAERLKGVDSTLKIQPAELGDSAMYLCASSFTTRSDNEQFFGPGTRLTVL.

There are many counts of this clonotype. The rearrangement joins TRBV21-1 to TRBJ2-7; the table calls TRBD2, which could not be checked here. TRBV21-1 is designated a pseudogene. The CDR3 spans 16 residues. This CDR3 reads CASSKPGLAPGGEQYF. CDR3 bases: TGTGCCAGCAGCAAACCTGGGCTAGCACCCGGGGGCGAGCAGTACTTC.

This clonotype was seen more than once but under ten times. This sequence joins TRBV30 and TRBJ2-7, with a possible D match to TRBD2 (5 bases). The CDR3 contains 14 residues. V was cut by 0 bases and J by 1 base, with 10 bases left in between. The germline V gene encodes CDR1 GTSNPN and CDR2 SVGIG (reference sequence). The CDR3 sequence: CAWSVDWNSYEQYF. DNA for the CDR3: TGTGCCTGGAGTGTGGACTGGAATTCCTACGAGCAGTACTTC. Drawing the rest from reference TRBV30 and TRBJ2-7, the complete variable domain is SQTIHQWPATLVQPVGSPLSLECTVEGTSNPNLYWYRQAAGRGLQLLFYSVGIGQISSEVPQNLSASRPQDRQFILSSKKLLLSDSGFYLCAWSVDWNSYEQYFGPGTRLTVT.

This chain connects TRBV12-3 or TRBV12-4 to TRBJ1-2, with D uncertain. Trimming cost V 3 bases and J 2 bases, with 10 bases left between them. This CDR3 is built from 14 residues. The CDR3 reads CASSFRVPNYGYTF. In nucleotides, the CDR3 is TGTGCCAGCAGTTTTAGGGTCCCCAACTATGGCTACACCTTC.

This clonotype was observed a few times. The rearrangement joins TRBV12-3 or TRBV12-4 to TRBJ2-1; 9 positions agree with TRBD2. Losses at the gene ends were 5 bases for V and 7 bases for J; bases not matched to a gene: 9. This CDR3 is 15 amino acids long. This CDR3 is CASSPQVAGVNEQFF. The CDR3 region has the DNA TGTGCCAGCAGTCCTCAAGTAGCGGGAGTTAATGAGCAGTTCTTC.

The table lists this clonotype with a few counts. The chain uses TRBV28 and TRBJ1-2; possible D gene TRBD1, 5 bases. Germline CDR1 MDHEN, CDR2 SYDVKM. Trimming took 3 bases from V and 4 from J, leaving 21 bases between them. CDR3 size: 17 residues. CDR3 region: CASSFLPFTSGGYGYTF. Here the CDR3 DNA reads TGTGCCAGCAGTTTCCTACCCTTTACTTCGGGGGGCTATGGCTACACCTTC.

The table lists this clonotype with many counts. The chain combines TRBV28 with TRBJ2-7, with D unclear. CDR1 MDHEN and CDR2 SYDVKM come from the germline V gene. The CDR3 runs to 12 residues. V was clipped by 3 bases and J by 4 bases, with 7 bases between them. The CDR3 spells CASSFPGYEQYF. The CDR3 bases are TGTGCCAGCAGTTTTCCTGGGTACGAGCAGTACTTC.

The V and J genes are TRBV20-1 and TRBJ1-1; tentatively, D is TRBD1 (5 bases). V was clipped by 3 bases and J by 2 bases, with 13 bases between them. Germline values: CDR1 DFQATT, CDR2 SNEGSKA (reference sequence). CDR3 size: 14 residues. This chain's CDR3 is CSASGTQYNTEAFF. CDR3 bases: TGCAGTGCTAGCGGGACCCAATATAACACTGAAGCTTTCTTT.

The chain uses TRBV27 and TRBJ2-7; D possibly corresponds to TRBD2 (5 bases). The ends were cut back, 6 bases at V and 3 bases at J, with 12 bases in the middle. There are 13 residues in the CDR3. Germline V CDR1 and CDR2: MNHEY, SMNVEV (reference sequence). DNA of the CDR3: TGTGCCAGCAGCTCCGGAGGCCACTACGAGCAGTACTTC. As protein: CASSSGGHYEQYF.

V is TRBV9 and J is TRBJ2-7; TRBD2 aligns across 9 bases. CDR1 SGDLS and CDR2 YYNGEE come from the germline V gene. There are 15 residues in the CDR3. The trim removed 2 bases at V and 5 bases at J, leaving 8 bases unmatched. CDR3 sequence: CASSVGGLANHEQYF. For the CDR3, the DNA is TGTGCCAGCAGCGTCGGGGGACTAGCTAACCACGAGCAGTACTTC.

This clonotype has ten or more counts. The chain employs TRBV20-1 and TRBJ1-1, with TRBD1 as a possible D gene (5 bases). Trimming removed 3 bases from V and 4 bases from J, with 12 bases in between. Germline values: CDR1 DFQATT, CDR2 SNEGSKA (reference sequence). This CDR3 has 13 amino acids. Here the CDR3 DNA reads TGCAGTGCTAGCAGGGTGAGGGGCACTGAAGCTTTCTTT. It translates to CSASRVRGTEAFF.

This chain joins TRBV5-1 and TRBJ2-7; D not certain. V was shortened by 0 bases and J by 2 bases, with 12 bases between the two germline ends. The CDR3 is 15 residues long. Germline V gene sequence: CDR1 SGHRS, CDR2 YFSETQ. This CDR3 reads CASSLGVFPPYEQYV. The DNA of the CDR3 is TGCGCCAGCAGCTTGGGGGTGTTCCCACCCTACGAGCAGTACGTC.

V gene TRBV24-1 combines with J gene TRBJ2-7; no clear D gene. The CDR3 contains 14 residues. Germline V gene lookup returns CDR1 KGHDR and CDR2 SFDVKD. V dropped 6 bases and J dropped 5 bases, with 16 bases sitting between them. The CDR3 spells CATSKGTAKNEQYF. In nucleotides, the CDR3 is TGTGCCACCAGTAAAGGTACGGCCAAAAACGAGCAGTACTTC.

This clonotype was counted between two and nine times. The chain carries TRBV29-1 and TRBJ1-4; 7 bases map to TRBD1. J gave up 4 bases and V 7 bases, and 9 bases lay outside the gene matches. Germline V lookup: CDR1 SQVTM, CDR2 ANQGSEA. The CDR3 has 14 residues. The CDR3, as DNA: TGCAGCGCGACCCCGGGACAGCTTAATGAAAAACTGTTTTTT. Translated, it gives CSATPGQLNEKLFF.

This clonotype showed up many times. CDR3 residues: CASNPGTGTGVISEQYF. The CDR3 nucleotides are TGTGCCAGCAATCCTGGTACCGGGACAGGGGTTATTTCCGAGCAGTACTTC. This sequence joins TRBV28 and TRBJ2-7, with 10 positions matching TRBD1. CDR1 and CDR2 from the germline V gene are MDHEN and SYDVKM. This CDR3 contains 17 residues. V lost 7 bases and J lost 6; bases outside the gene matches: 18. Combining the CDR3 with reference TRBV28 and TRBJ2-7 gives the whole variable domain DVKVTQSSRYLVKRTGEKVFLECVQDMDHENMFWYRQDPGLGLRLIYFSYDVKMKEKGDIPEGYSVSREKKERFSLILESASTNQTSMYLCASNPGTGTGVISEQYFGPGTRLTVT.

The chain has TRBV4-3 and TRBJ1-1, with D possibly matching TRBD1 (6 bases). Per the germline V gene, CDR1 is LGHNA and CDR2 is YSLEER. With 4 bases removed from V and 8 bases from J, the gap between germline ends came to 14 bases. There are 13 residues in the CDR3. CDR3 nucleotides: TGCGCCAGCAGCCCCCGGGCGAGGGGGGAAGCTTTCTTT. Protein: CASSPRARGEAFF.

The CDR3 DNA follows: TGTGCCAGCAGCCCGGGACTAGCGCGCCTCTCCTACAATGAGCAGTTCTTC. This sequence encodes CASSPGLARLSYNEQFF. This chain connects TRBV4-2 to TRBJ2-1; 10 bases are shared with TRBD2. The V gene's germline CDR1 is LGHNA and CDR2 YNFKEQ. This CDR3 contains 17 residues. Germline trimming cut 4 bases from V and 0 bases from J; bases unmatched to any gene: 6.